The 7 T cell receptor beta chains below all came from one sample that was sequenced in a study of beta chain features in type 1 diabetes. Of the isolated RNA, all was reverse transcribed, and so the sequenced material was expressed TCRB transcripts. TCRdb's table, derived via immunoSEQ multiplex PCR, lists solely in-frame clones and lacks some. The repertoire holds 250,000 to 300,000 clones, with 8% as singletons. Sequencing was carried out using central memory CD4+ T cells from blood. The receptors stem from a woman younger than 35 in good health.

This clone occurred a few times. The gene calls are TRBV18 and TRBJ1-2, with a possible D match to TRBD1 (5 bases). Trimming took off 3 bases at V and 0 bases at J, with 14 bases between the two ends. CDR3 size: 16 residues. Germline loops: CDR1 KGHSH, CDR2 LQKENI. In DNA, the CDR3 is TGTGCCAGCTCACCGCCTCGACAGCAAACTAACTATGGCTACACCTTC. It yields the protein CASSPPRQQTNYGYTF.

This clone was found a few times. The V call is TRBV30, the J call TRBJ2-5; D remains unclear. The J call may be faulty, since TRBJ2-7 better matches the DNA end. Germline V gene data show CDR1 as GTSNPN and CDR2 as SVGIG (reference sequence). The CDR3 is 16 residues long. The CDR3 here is CAWRSRSYPSSYEQYF. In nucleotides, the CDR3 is TGTGCCTGGAGGTCGAGATCTTATCCAAGCTCCTACGAGCAGTACTTC.

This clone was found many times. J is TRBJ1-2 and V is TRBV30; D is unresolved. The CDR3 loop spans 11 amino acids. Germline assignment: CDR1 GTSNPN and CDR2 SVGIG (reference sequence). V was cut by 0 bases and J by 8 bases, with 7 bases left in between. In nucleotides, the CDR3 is TGTGCCTGGAGTGTACTGTGGGGCTACACCTTC. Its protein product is CAWSVLWGYTF. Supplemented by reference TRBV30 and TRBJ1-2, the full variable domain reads SQTIHQWPATLVQPVGSPLSLECTVEGTSNPNLYWYRQAAGRGLQLLFYSVGIGQISSEVPQNLSASRPQDRQFILSSKKLLLSDSGFYLCAWSVLWGYTFGSGTRLTVV.

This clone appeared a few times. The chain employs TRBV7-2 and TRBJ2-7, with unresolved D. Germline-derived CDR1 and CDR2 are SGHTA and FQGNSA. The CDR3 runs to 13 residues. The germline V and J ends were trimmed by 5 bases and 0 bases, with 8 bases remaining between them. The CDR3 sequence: CASSKEASYEQYV. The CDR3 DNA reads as TGTGCCAGCAGCAAAGAGGCCTCCTACGAGCAGTACGTC.

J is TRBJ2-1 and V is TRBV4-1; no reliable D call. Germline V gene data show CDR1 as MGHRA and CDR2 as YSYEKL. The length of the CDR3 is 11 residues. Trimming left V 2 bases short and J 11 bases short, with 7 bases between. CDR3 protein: CASSQRRQQFF. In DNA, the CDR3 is TGCGCCAGCAGCCAAAGACGGCAGCAGTTCTTC.

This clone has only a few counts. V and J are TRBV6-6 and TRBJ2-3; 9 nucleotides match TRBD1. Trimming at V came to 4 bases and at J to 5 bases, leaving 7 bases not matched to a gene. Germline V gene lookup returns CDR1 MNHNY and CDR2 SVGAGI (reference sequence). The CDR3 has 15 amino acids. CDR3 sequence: CASSWTGVLQDTQYF. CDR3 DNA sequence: TGTGCCAGCAGTTGGACAGGGGTTTTACAAGATACGCAGTATTTT.

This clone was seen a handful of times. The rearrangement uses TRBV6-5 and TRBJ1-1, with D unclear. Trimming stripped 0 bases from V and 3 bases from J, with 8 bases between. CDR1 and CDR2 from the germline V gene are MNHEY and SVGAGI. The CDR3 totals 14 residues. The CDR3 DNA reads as TGTGCCAGCAGTTACTCGGGCAGCCACACTGAAGCTTTCTTT. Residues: CASSYSGSHTEAFF.